One and the same sample provided the 32 T cell receptor beta chains below, sequenced in a study of blood T cell repertoires in COVID-19 (TCRdb year 2020). Library generation was performed with the immunoSEQ multiplex PCR assay. This is the immuneACCESS table as TCRdb keeps it, with only in-frame sequences that have V and J called. A part of the clones is gone; compared with another copy, unresolved V genes explain less than half, and the rest is unexplained. This sample has about 180,000 clones in its table, and just under 90% of those were observed once. Roughly an eighth of the sample is held by the ten biggest clonotypes. What was sequenced was peripheral blood. These receptors were obtained from a woman in her 70s with COVID-19, enrolled during active disease.

DNA of the CDR3: TGTGCCAGCAGCCCCCCCCGGGACAGGGCTGAAGCTTTCTTT. Amino acid sequence: CASSPPRDRAEAFF. This chain links TRBV7-9 with TRBJ1-1; the match to TRBD1 covers 9 bases. V lost 5 bases, J lost 6 bases, and 7 bases stayed unmatched. The CDR3 length is 14 residues. Germline CDR1 is SEHNR and CDR2 is FQNEAQ (reference sequence).

This clone turned up a few times. The chain employs TRBV29-1 and TRBJ1-1, with 8 positions matching TRBD1. Germline assignment: CDR1 SQVTM and CDR2 ANQGSEA. This CDR3 contains 12 residues. The V gene end was trimmed by 7 bases and the J gene end by 4 bases; junction bases not matched to a gene: 5. The CDR3 region is CSGGQEITEAFF. The CDR3 coding sequence is TGCAGCGGGGGACAGGAGATCACTGAAGCTTTCTTT.

This clone has a single count. The chain combines TRBV28 with TRBJ1-5; no clear D. V was cut by 7 bases and J by 2 bases, with 12 bases left in between. This CDR3 comprises 14 residues. The germline gives CDR1 MDHEN, CDR2 SYDVKM. CDR3 in amino acids: CASNKSGGNQPQHF. The CDR3 DNA follows: TGTGCCAGCAATAAAAGCGGGGGCAATCAGCCCCAGCATTTT.

The sample holds one count of this clone. The genes are TRBV4-2 and TRBJ2-2; 11 bases agree with TRBD2. The junction had 1 base not matched to a gene; V was cut back by 6 bases and J by 1 base. The CDR3 loop spans 15 amino acids. Germline loops: CDR1 LGHNA, CDR2 YNFKEQ. CDR3 bases: TGTGCCAGCAGAGGGACTAGCGGGAACACCGGGGAGCTGTTTTTT. It translates to CASRGTSGNTGELFF.

V gene TRBV11-1 combines with J gene TRBJ2-1; 7 positions agree with TRBD1. J lost 6 bases, V lost 0 bases, and 5 bases had no gene match. The CDR3 covers 15 residues. Germline values: CDR1 SGHAT, CDR2 FQDESV (reference sequence). The DNA for the CDR3 is TGTGCCAGCAGCTTAGCAGGGACAGCTCTCAATGAGCAGTTCTTC. Its translation is CASSLAGTALNEQFF.

The V call is TRBV4-2, the J call TRBJ2-3; 11 bases fit TRBD2. Looked up from germline, CDR1 is LGHNA and CDR2 is YNFKEQ. This CDR3 region has 17 residues. The V segment lost 0 bases and the J segment 4 bases; nucleotides outside the gene matches: 6. The CDR3 here is CASSQDTSGSAPDTQYF. The CDR3 nucleotides read TGTGCCAGCAGCCAAGATACTAGCGGGAGTGCCCCAGATACGCAGTATTTT.

This clone was observed a single time. The chain carries TRBV18 and TRBJ2-3; 7 bases fit TRBD2. V lost 3 bases, J lost 3 bases, and 6 bases stayed unmatched. There are 15 residues in the CDR3. From germline, CDR1 is KGHSH and CDR2 LQKENI. CDR3 sequence: CASSPKLAQTDTQYF. As DNA, the CDR3 is TGTGCCAGCTCACCTAAACTAGCGCAGACAGATACGCAGTATTTT.

This clone appeared once. The chain combines TRBV5-1 with TRBJ2-5, with TRBD1 identical over 10 bases. Germline lookup yields CDR1 SGHRS and CDR2 YFSETQ. V trimming: 1 base; J trimming: 5 bases; junction bases outside the gene matches: 8. This CDR3 region has 16 residues. This chain's CDR3 is CASSLPGQGIGETQYF. DNA of the CDR3: TGCGCCAGCAGCTTGCCGGGACAGGGGATTGGCGAGACCCAGTACTTC.

The rearrangement links TRBV18 to TRBJ1-4; 9 bases are shared with TRBD1. V lost 0 bases, J lost 0 bases, and 8 bases stayed unmatched. The CDR3 contains 19 residues. Per germline, CDR1 KGHSH and CDR2 LQKENI. The CDR3 DNA sequence: TGTGCCAGCTCACCACCGTCGACAGGGGGACTAGCAACTAATGAAAAACTGTTTTTT. Translating gives CASSPPSTGGLATNEKLFF.

J is TRBJ2-7 and V is TRBV4-2; the match to TRBD2 covers 7 bases. Germline loops: CDR1 LGHNA, CDR2 YNFKEQ. Trimming took 8 bases from V and 2 from J; bases not matched to a gene: 9. CDR3 length equals 14 residues. The CDR3 DNA is TGTGCCAGCCCGCCCGGCGGGAGTACCTACGAGCAGTACTTC. It specifies CASPPGGSTYEQYF.

This clone was picked up a small number of times. The chain has TRBV19 and TRBJ2-7, with a weak D call TRBD2 (6 bases). The CDR3 runs to 16 residues. The V gene's germline CDR1 is LNHDA and CDR2 SQIVND (reference sequence). Trimming took 6 bases from V and 2 from J, leaving 20 bases between them. CDR3 nucleotide sequence: TGTGCCAGTAGCAATTCCCCTGGGAGGATTACCTACGAGCAGTACTTC. Translated, it gives CASSNSPGRITYEQYF. Combining the CDR3 with reference TRBV19 and TRBJ2-7 gives the whole variable domain DGGITQSPKYLFRKEGQNVTLSCEQNLNHDAMYWYRQDPGQGLRLIYYSQIVNDFQKGDIAEGYSVSREKKESFPLTVTSAQKNPTAFYLCASSNSPGRITYEQYFGPGTRLTVT.

V and J are TRBV5-6 and TRBJ1-2; 10 positions agree with TRBD1. Looked up from germline, CDR1 is SGHDT and CDR2 is YYEEEE. CDR3 length: 16 residues. The V segment lost 5 bases and the J segment 4 bases; nucleotides outside the gene matches: 11. CDR3 coding DNA: TGTGCCAGCAGTTATACAATGACAGGGGGCATCTATGGCTACACCTTC. The encoded protein is CASSYTMTGGIYGYTF. The full variable domain, completed using reference TRBV5-6 and TRBJ1-2, is DAGVTQSPTHLIKTRGQQVTLRCSPKSGHDTVSWYQQALGQGPQFIFQYYEEEERQRGNFPDRFSGHQFPNYSSELNVNALLLGDSALYLCASSYTMTGGIYGYTFGSGTRLTVV.

The chain employs TRBV10-3 and TRBJ2-7; a weak D match, TRBD1 (7 bases). V lost 5 bases to trimming and J lost 1 base, with 21 bases between them. CDR3 length equals 17 residues. The germline CDR1 and CDR2 sequences are ENHRY and SYGVKD. DNA of the CDR3: TGTGCCATCAGTTACCGGGGGTCGGGACAGACATCCTACGAGCAGTACTTC. Residues: CAISYRGSGQTSYEQYF.

The chain carries TRBV27 and TRBJ1-6, with 10 bases identical to TRBD1. V lost 3 bases, J lost 8 bases, and 4 bases stayed unmatched. Per germline, CDR1 MNHEY and CDR2 SMNVEV (reference sequence). The CDR3 extends over 15 amino acids. CDR3 DNA sequence: TGTGCCAGCAGTTTCCGGACAGGGGGTCATTCACCCCTCCACTTT. As protein: CASSFRTGGHSPLHF.

This chain links TRBV19 with TRBJ2-1; TRBD2 matches at 9 bases. The CDR3 covers 15 residues. Per the germline V gene, CDR1 is LNHDA and CDR2 is SQIVND (reference sequence). Losses at the gene ends were 8 bases for V and 13 bases for J; bases not matched to a gene: 18. The CDR3 protein is CASSPQAGGQGEQFF. For the CDR3, the DNA is TGTGCCAGTTCCCCCCAAGCGGGAGGCCAGGGTGAACAGTTCTTC.

The chain uses TRBV7-2 and TRBJ2-5, with 7 bases lining up with TRBD1. This CDR3 region has 16 residues. CDR1 is SGHTA, CDR2 FQGNSA, per germline. V shed 1 base and J 6 bases; nucleotides not matched to a gene: 11. The CDR3 DNA reads as TGTGCCAGCAGCTTAGGACCCTCAGGGGGTGAAAAGACCCAGTACTTC. Translation: CASSLGPSGGEKTQYF.

This chain joins TRBV6-5 and TRBJ2-5; no definite D call. This CDR3 spans 13 amino acids. Per the germline V gene, CDR1 is MNHEY and CDR2 is SVGAGI. Deletions cut 6 bases from V and 1 base from J, with 9 bases between. The CDR3 loop reads CASRNQAQETQYF. The CDR3 DNA is TGTGCCAGCAGGAACCAGGCCCAAGAGACCCAGTACTTC.

This sequence joins TRBV10-3 and TRBJ2-7, with D possibly TRBD1 on 7 matching bases. Trimming took off 10 bases at V and 2 bases at J, with 18 bases between the two ends. Germline-derived CDR1 and CDR2 are ENHRY and SYGVKD. The CDR3 length is 14 residues. CDR3 sequence reads: CATGPEGAPYEQYF. The CDR3 nucleotides read TGTGCCACCGGGCCGGAGGGGGCCCCCTACGAGCAGTACTTC.

This clone appeared a single time. The V gene is TRBV10-3, the J gene TRBJ2-3, with D perhaps TRBD1 (5 bases). The V end lost 6 bases, the J end lost 2 bases, and 15 bases lay between the germline ends. The germline V gene encodes CDR1 ENHRY and CDR2 SYGVKD. The CDR3 extends over 15 amino acids. The CDR3 nucleotides read TGTGCCATCAGAACCCAGGGTTTGGACACAGATACGCAGTATTTT. This sequence encodes CAIRTQGLDTDTQYF.

This chain links TRBV27 with TRBJ2-7, with 7 bases fitting TRBD1. The CDR3 sequence is 15 residues long. Germline V gene lookup returns CDR1 MNHEY and CDR2 SMNVEV (reference sequence). V lost 5 bases and J lost 0; bases outside the gene matches: 7. The CDR3 nucleotides are TGTGCCAGCAGTCCTACCGGGACAGCCTCCTACGAGCAGTACTTC. This sequence encodes CASSPTGTASYEQYF.

The rearrangement joins TRBV9 to TRBJ2-1; D is perhaps TRBD2 (5 bases). The CDR3 length is 12 residues. Trimming took off 3 bases at V and 10 bases at J, with 11 bases between the two ends. In germline, CDR1 is SGDLS, CDR2 YYNGEE. The DNA for the CDR3 is TGTGCCAGCAGCGGGCTAGCTGGGGAGCAGTTCTTC. As protein: CASSGLAGEQFF.

The rearrangement links TRBV6-5 to TRBJ1-6; possibly TRBD1 for D (5 bases). With 8 bases removed from V and 8 bases from J, the gap between germline ends came to 13 bases. Germline V gives CDR1 MNHEY, CDR2 SVGAGI. The CDR3 runs to 13 residues. The CDR3 spells CASRSRDDSPLHF. CDR3 sequence (DNA): TGTGCCAGCCGCTCCAGGGATGATTCACCCCTCCACTTT.

This clone was observed many times. The chain joins TRBV5-1 to TRBJ2-2, with D perhaps matching TRBD2 (6 bases). Germline CDR1 is SGHRS and CDR2 is YFSETQ. The CDR3 spans 14 residues. V shed 5 bases and J shed 3 bases, with 11 bases lying between them. CDR3 in DNA: TGCGCCAGCAGAGAGGGAGGAGACACCGGGGAGCTGTTTTTT. This codes for CASREGGDTGELFF.

V gene TRBV18 combines with J gene TRBJ1-3; no clear D. Germline assignment: CDR1 KGHSH and CDR2 LQKENI. The ends were cut back, 3 bases at V and 4 bases at J, with 10 bases in the middle. The CDR3 loop spans 14 amino acids. The DNA for the CDR3 is TGTGCCAGCTCACCGGGTCGCAGGGGAAACACCATATATTTT. This codes for CASSPGRRGNTIYF.

The V call is TRBV9, the J call TRBJ2-3; TRBD1 agrees at 10 bases. The V and J ends lost 4 bases and 4 bases, in that order; junction bases with no gene match: 6. The CDR3 is made up of 15 amino acids. Germline CDR1 reads SGDLS; CDR2 reads YYNGEE. CDR3 coding DNA: TGTGCCAGCAGCCCCGGGACAGGGGCCCCAGATACGCAGTATTTT. This translates into CASSPGTGAPDTQYF.

This chain links TRBV5-3 with TRBJ2-7, with TRBD2 matching 9 bases. TRBV5-3 is treated as an ORF (open reading frame) with a function not yet certain. V lost 3 bases to trimming and J lost 4 bases; unmatched junction nucleotides: 8. The CDR3 is 15 amino acids. The CDR3 sequence: CARSWTGTSRYEQYF. DNA for the CDR3: TGTGCCAGAAGCTGGACCGGGACTAGCCGATACGAGCAGTACTTC.

Only one count was recorded for this clone. The chain employs TRBV4-1 and TRBJ2-1, with TRBD2 matching over 8 bases. The CDR3 loop spans 18 amino acids. Germline CDR1 and CDR2: MGHRA and YSYEKL. J gave up 8 bases and V 1 base, and 16 bases lay outside the gene matches. The CDR3 DNA sequence: TGCGCCAGCAGCCAAGTAATAAGTCGTGGGGGACTAGTATATGAGCAGTTCTTC. Protein product: CASSQVISRGGLVYEQFF.

This chain links TRBV4-3 with TRBJ2-7; 8 bases align to TRBD1. The V gene's germline CDR1 is LGHNA and CDR2 YSLEER. The CDR3 loop spans 16 amino acids. The ends lost 0 bases at V and 5 bases at J; junction bases unmatched: 9. The CDR3 region has the DNA TGCGCCAGCAGCCAAGATCGAGGACAGGGTTTCCACGAGCAGTACTTC. Translated, it gives CASSQDRGQGFHEQYF.

The rearrangement uses TRBV7-9 and TRBJ2-5, with D maybe TRBD2 (6 bases). The CDR3 spans 16 residues. Germline V gene lookup returns CDR1 SEHNR and CDR2 FQNEAQ (reference sequence). Trimming took off 2 bases at V and 2 bases at J, with 15 bases between the two ends. The CDR3 region is CASSLTSRGTQETQYF. The CDR3, as DNA: TGTGCCAGCAGCTTAACCAGCCGCGGGACGCAAGAGACCCAGTACTTC.

This clone was seen just once. The chain uses TRBV11-2 and TRBJ1-4, with D possibly matching TRBD1 (6 bases). V was trimmed by 5 bases and J by 3 bases, leaving 19 bases between them. The CDR3 spans 17 residues. The V gene's germline CDR1 is SGHAT and CDR2 FQNNGV. CDR3 DNA: TGTGCCAGCAGCATAACCGGGACAATTCTAGCTAATGAAAAACTGTTTTTT. Protein: CASSITGTILANEKLFF. Looking up the rest from reference TRBV11-2 and TRBJ1-4 gives the full variable domain: EAGVAQSPRYKIIEKRQSVAFWCNPISGHATLYWYQQILGQGPKLLIQFQNNGVVDDSQLPKDRFSAERLKGVDSTLKIQPAKLEDSAVYLCASSITGTILANEKLFFGSGTQLSVL.

V usage is TRBV28 and J usage is TRBJ1-1, with TRBD1 matching over 8 bases. Germline CDR1 is MDHEN and CDR2 is SYDVKM. V dropped 6 bases and J dropped 3; count of bases not matched to a gene: 3. This CDR3 has 13 amino acids. The CDR3 is CASRKQGDTEAFF. The CDR3 nucleotides are TGTGCCAGCAGAAAACAGGGGGACACTGAAGCTTTCTTT.

The chain carries TRBV28 and TRBJ1-5; TRBD1 might be the D (6 bases). Germline loops: CDR1 MDHEN, CDR2 SYDVKM. Trimming pared 2 bases from V and 7 bases from J, leaving 24 bases between. The CDR3 is made up of 18 amino acids. This CDR3 is CASSLGPIRTARGQPQHF. DNA of the CDR3: TGTGCCAGCAGTTTAGGTCCCATCCGGACAGCCCGAGGGCAGCCCCAGCATTTT. Drawing the rest from reference TRBV28 and TRBJ1-5, the complete variable domain is DVKVTQSSRYLVKRTGEKVFLECVQDMDHENMFWYRQDPGLGLRLIYFSYDVKMKEKGDIPEGYSVSREKKERFSLILESASTNQTSMYLCASSLGPIRTARGQPQHFGDGTRLSIL.